This T cell receptor beta chain is drawn from a study of early T cells in non-severe SARS-CoV-2 infection. In the study overall: Unsorted whole blood bulk RNA was sequenced, with unpaired chains.

This clonotype appeared a few times. Its matching antigen is unknown. CDR1 and CDR2 (germline): DFQATT, SNEGSKA (reference sequence). V gave up 6 bases and J gave up 4 bases, with 18 bases separating them. This CDR3 region has 14 residues. Molecules of cDNA were individually given unique molecular identifiers that were attached to them. TCRdb used MiXCR to reprocess the 5' RACE reads, holding one entry per CDR3 protein. The repertoire holds around 76,000 distinct CDR3 sequences, about 11% seen once, with about 4.5% in the top ten. General observations from the study: Private and CD4 specificities were missed by VDJdb matching, which favored anti-spike CD8 responses.

The genes are TRBV20-1 and TRBJ1-2; a weak D match, TRBD1 (6 bases). The TCR was taken from an adult who was a healthcare worker with PCR-confirmed SARS-CoV-2 infection or an uninfected control (not recorded which). The sequencing input was whole blood. The CDR3 coding sequence is TGCAGTGCCACCCCCCGTGGGGGCGGCTATGGCTACACCTTC. Encoded protein: CSATPRGGGYGYTF.